The sequence of this TCR beta chain was determined in a study of human T cells and chemical hapten exposure. Total RNA came from unfractionated whole blood. TCRdb redid the calling of the 5' RACE reads with MiXCR, one entry per CDR3 protein. The repertoire holds roughly 82,000 distinct CDR3 sequences, with around a sixth as singletons. This clonotype was seen a few times. The TCR was taken from a female donor in good health.

CDR3 nucleotide sequence: TGTGCCAGCAGCTTACTAAGTGCTACCGGGGAGCTGTTTTTT. It yields the protein CASSLLSATGELFF. V and J are TRBV7-9 and TRBJ2-2; no firm D call. V was pared by 2 bases and J by 5 bases, with 9 bases between. Germline V lookup: CDR1 SEHNR, CDR2 FQNEAQ (reference sequence). The CDR3 spans 14 residues. Full variable domain (rest looked up from reference TRBV7-9 and TRBJ2-2): DTGVSQNPRHKITKRGQNVTFRCDPISEHNRLYWYRQTLGQGPEFLTYFQNEAQLEKSRLLSDRFSAERPKGSFSTLEIQRTEQGDSAMYLCASSLLSATGELFFGEGSRLTVL.